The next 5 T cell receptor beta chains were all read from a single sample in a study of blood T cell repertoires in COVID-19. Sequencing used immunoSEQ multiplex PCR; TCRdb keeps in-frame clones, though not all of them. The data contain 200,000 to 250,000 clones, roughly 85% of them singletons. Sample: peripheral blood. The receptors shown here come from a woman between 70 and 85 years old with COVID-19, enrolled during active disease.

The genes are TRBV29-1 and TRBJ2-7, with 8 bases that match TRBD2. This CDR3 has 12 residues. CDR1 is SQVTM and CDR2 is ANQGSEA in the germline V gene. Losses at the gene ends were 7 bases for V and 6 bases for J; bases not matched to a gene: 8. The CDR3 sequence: CSAGGALGEQYF. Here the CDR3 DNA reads TGCAGCGCCGGGGGGGCCCTAGGCGAGCAGTACTTC.

The CDR3 protein is CSAGSYYTEAFF. CDR3 nucleotide sequence: TGCAGCGCCGGGTCGTATTACACTGAAGCTTTCTTT. The chain has TRBV29-1 and TRBJ1-1; D call uncertain. The CDR3 contains 12 residues. Germline CDR1 SQVTM, CDR2 ANQGSEA. Trimming took off 7 bases at V and 3 bases at J, with 12 bases between the two ends.

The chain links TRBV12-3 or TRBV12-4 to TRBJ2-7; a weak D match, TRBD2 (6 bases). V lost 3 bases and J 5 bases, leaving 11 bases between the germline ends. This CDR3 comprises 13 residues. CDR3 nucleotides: TGTGCCAGCAGTTTGATCGGGGGTCACGAGCAGTACTTC. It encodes CASSLIGGHEQYF.

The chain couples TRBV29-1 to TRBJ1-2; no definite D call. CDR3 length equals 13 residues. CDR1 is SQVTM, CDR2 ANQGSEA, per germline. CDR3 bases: TGCAGTGCCTCCGGGTCAACTAACTATGGCTACACCTTC. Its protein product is CSASGSTNYGYTF.

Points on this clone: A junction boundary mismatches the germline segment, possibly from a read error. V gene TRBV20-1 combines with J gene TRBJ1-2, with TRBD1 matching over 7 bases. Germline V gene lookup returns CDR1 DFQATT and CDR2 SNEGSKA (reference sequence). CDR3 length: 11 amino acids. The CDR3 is CSASGQYGYIF. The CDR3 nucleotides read TGCAGTGCATCGGGACAGTATGGCTACATCTTC.